The present TCR beta chain was sequenced within a study of shared clonotypes between healthy human individuals (dated by TCRdb to between 2020 and 2021). For context, the study as a whole: Three men and two women, aged 18 to 49 years, made up the cohort. For each donor, CD4 naive and CD4 memory were each given three plates, CD8 naive was given two plates, and CD8 memory was given one plate. Blood TCR repertoires of a handful of healthy adults were deeply sequenced to estimate repertoire size and the extent of clonotype sharing between individuals. Different laboratories and diverse techniques were used to prepare libraries and sequence TCR repertoires, to increase sequencing depth and limit assay-specific biases. Per donor, leukapheresis produced somewhere between about 0.8 and 9 billion PBMCs. Overall study outcomes, separate from this receptor: Rarefaction of sorted-subset datasets indicated incomplete sequencing despite the large sequencing depth. Pairwise subsampling led to the expectation that sequencing depth would affect the degree of clonotype sharing among donors. Clonotypes shared by all four sorted-subset donors showed higher generation probabilities than non-shared clonotypes. Sampling was restricted to blood, and TCR repertoires in tissues likely differ from the TCR repertoires found in blood. Larger estimated clonotype richness was generally found for naive subsets than for memory subsets. The genetic and exposure-history diversity represented was limited by the small number of donors. When a few donors were compared, the shared fraction of clonotypes was 5% to 6.5% for naive CD4, 3.5% to 4% for naive CD8, more than 2% for memory CD4, and 0.3% to 0.5% for memory CD8.

The donors were healthy, HIV-negative adults who had no recently reported acute infections or vaccinations. All donors were Caucasian adults living in Nashville, Tennessee, USA. CD4+ T cells were enriched by magnetic negative selection; naive cells were then positively selected on CD45RA, and the negative fraction formed the memory subset. Blood was collected by leukapheresis, and PBMCs were isolated by Ficoll-Histopaque density gradient centrifugation and then cryopreserved in liquid nitrogen vapor phase. Purity and quantity of every magnetically sorted T cell population were checked by analytical flow cytometry. Genomic DNA was isolated from each sorted fraction and quantified by UV absorbance on a Nanodrop 2000c. Trimming takes 4 bases from V and 2 bases from J, and the germline ends sit 14 bases apart. From the germline V gene, CDR1 is KGHSH and CDR2 is LQKENI. Including the terminal cysteine and phenylalanine, the CDR3 comprises 16 residues. CDR3 DNA only is kept here, 48 bases in frame from base 1.

TCR CDR3 regions were amplified from genomic DNA by multiplex PCR using the deep immunoSEQ assay. For each cell subset, the extracted genomic DNA was distributed evenly across all wells of several immunoSEQ 96-well plates, and each plate served as one replicate. For sorted subsets, roughly 200 ng of genomic DNA, equivalent to some 30,000 T cell genomes, went into each replicate PCR. Purified libraries were quantified with a Qubit 3.0 fluorometer, sized on a Bioanalyzer 2100, and re-quantified with the KAPA Library Quantification kit. Each immunoSEQ 96-well plate was sequenced on its own single-read 150-cycle Illumina NextSeq 550 flow cell. Turning to the authors' computational methods: The immunoSEQ output contained only junctional sequences without quality scores, so filtering could not match that applied to full-length reads. To assign V/J genes and CDR3, sequences were annotated using PyIR, a Python wrapper for IgBLAST v1.9, with IMGT germline references. Reads were removed for weak V/J assignments (E-value above 1e-6), missing CDR3, stop codons, out-of-frame junctions, or ambiguous translated residues. V3J clonotypes were defined as sequences sharing the same inferred V gene, J gene, and CDR3 amino acid sequence. To compute the percentage overlap between repertoires, the number of shared unique clonotypes was divided by the size of the smaller repertoire. Richness of each repertoire was evaluated using RTK rarefaction, the Chao1 estimator, and Recon v2.1 estimates of unobserved clonotypes. Generation probabilities for all TCRbeta clonotypes obtained by the gDNA method from a handful of donors were computed using OLGA. TCRdb stores this immuneACCESS table with in-frame sequences only. Part of the clones is absent; in the studies checked, under half of the shortfall reflects unresolved V genes, and no reason is known for the rest. V, J and clone size are those of that table, while D and trimming were read from the DNA. Counted in this sample were fewer than 3 million clones; around 93% of them appeared once. More than 0.35% of the sample rests with the top ten.

Remarks on this clone: Its antigen has not been determined. The sample holds no much larger clone one base away, and base qualities are not on file.

The V and J genes are TRBV18 and TRBJ1-4; no D gene call is confident. Source material: naive CD4+ T cells from PBMCs. What this sample's cell subset or site label stands for: CD45RA+ positively selected. The clonotype was recovered from a young man in good health. Some clones in this sample may be carry-over from other donors' samples. The DNA is TGTGCCAGCTCACGGGGTAGCCCGTCGACTAATGAAAAACTGTTTTTT. Translated, it reads CASSRGSPSTNEKLFF.